Listed below are T cell receptor beta chains from one sample, sequenced in a study of beta chain features in type 1 diabetes. Generated by immunoSEQ multiplex PCR, the TCRdb table keeps only in-frame clones and is missing some. This table holds a few hundred thousand clones, around 26% found once. Input material: central memory CD4+ T cells from blood. The source is a man aged 25 to 40 in good health. CDR3s include the opening cysteine and the closing phenylalanine or tryptophan. A D gene is named only where the DNA matches it firmly. The size of a clone is reported for some rows only, either as once, few or many, or as a class for expanded clones.

>.|TRBJ2-5|TRBV10-3|.
TGTGCCATCAGTGGACAGTCGGAAGAGACCCAGTACTTC
CAISGQSEETQYF
>many|TRBJ2-6|TRBV30|.
TGTGCCTGGGACAGGTCTCCTCTTAGGGCCAACGTCCTGACTTTC
CAWDRSPLRANVLTF
>.|TRBJ1-2|TRBV5-4|.
TGTGCCAGCAGCCACCTGGGGAGCTATGGCTACACCTTC
CASSHLGSYGYTF
>.|TRBJ2-3|TRBV28|TRBD1
TGTGCCAGCAGTTTTCTTGGGACAGGGAGATCTACAGATACGCAGTATTTT
CASSFLGTGRSTDTQYF
>.|TRBJ1-2|TRBV16|.
TGTGCCAGCAGCCAAATCCGGGGCGGTGGCTACACCTTC
CASSQIRGGGYTF
>.|TRBJ2-4|TRBV30|TRBD2
TGTGCCCGCCCCATCCTTTTACAAGCGGGAGAGATGAGGGCCAAAAACATTCAGTACTTC
CARPILLQAGEMRAKNIQYF
>few|TRBJ2-3|TRBV29-1|.
TGCAGCGTCGGGTGGGAGAGCACAGATACGCAGTATTTT
CSVGWESTDTQYF
>.|TRBJ2-1|TRBV4-2|TRBD1
TGTGCCAGCAGCCAACGGGACAGGGCGAATGAGCAGTTCTTC
CASSQRDRANEQFF
>few|TRBJ1-4|TRBV30|.
TGTGCCTGGAGGGAACCAGACCGTGGCGCGTTTTTT
CAWREPDRGAFF
>.|TRBJ1-1|TRBV18|.
TGTGCCAGCTCACCAAGGCAGGGTCTGGACACTGAAGCTTTCTTT
CASSPRQGLDTEAFF
>.|TRBJ2-3|TRBV7-2|.
TGTGCCAGCAGCTCTCCCCAGAGCACAGATACGCAGTATTTT
CASSSPQSTDTQYF
>.|TRBJ2-2|TRBV9|.
TGTGCCAGCGGGACTCGCCCCACCGGGGAGCTGTTTTTT
CASGTRPTGELFF
>few|TRBJ1-1|TRBV19|.
TGTGCCAGTACCTCGCGCGGTGGGGGGACTGAAGCTTTCTTT
CASTSRGGGTEAFF
>many|TRBJ2-3|TRBV7-2|TRBD2
TGTGCCAGCAGCCCGACTAGCGGGGGGTCCTATGATACGCAGTATTTT
CASSPTSGGSYDTQYF
>.|TRBJ1-4|TRBV2|TRBD1
TGTGCCAGCATTCGGGACAGGGAGGAAAAACTGTTTTTT
CASIRDREEKLFF
>few|TRBJ1-2|TRBV27|.
TGTGCCAGCAGTTCCCCTGGACAGCAAGACGATGGCTACACCTTC
CASSSPGQQDDGYTF
>.|TRBJ2-5|TRBV25-1|TRBD2
TGTGCCAGCGCAGCTACTAGCGGGATATCGGAGACCCAGTACTTC
CASAATSGISETQYF
>.|TRBJ2-7|TRBV5-4|.
TGTGCCAGCAGCTTAGCACAGTTGGGGCTATACGAGCAGTACTTC
CASSLAQLGLYEQYF
>.|TRBJ2-7|TRBV29-1|TRBD1
TGCAGCTGTAGGTCTCAGGGGGCAGTAAACGAGCAGTACTTC
CSCRSQGAVNEQYF
>few|TRBJ2-2|TRBV5-4|.
TGTGCCAGCAGCCGGAGGGAGAACACCGGGGAGCTGTTTTTT
CASSRRENTGELFF
>.|TRBJ2-3|TRBV7-2|TRBD2
TGTGCCAGCAGCTTTCGAGCGGGGTCAGGTGATACGCAGTATTTT
CASSFRAGSGDTQYF
>few|TRBJ1-2|TRBV11-2|.
TGTGCCAGCAGTATCGGTGGGGCCTATGGCTACACCTTC
CASSIGGAYGYTF
>few|TRBJ2-2|TRBV29-1|TRBD1
TGCAGCGTTCCCGGGACAGCGAACACCGGGGAGCTGTTTTTT
CSVPGTANTGELFF
>few|TRBJ1-6|TRBV5-1|TRBD1
TGCGCCAGCAGCTCCGGGACAGGGGATTCACCCCTCCACTTT
CASSSGTGDSPLHF
>many|TRBJ2-5|TRBV5-4|.
TGTGCCAGCAGCCGAGAGAGCGGCCAAGAGACCCAGTACTTC
CASSRESGQETQYF
>.|TRBJ2-6|TRBV16|.
TGTGCCAGCAGCCAGGATCTCGGGGCCAACGTCCTGACTTTC
CASSQDLGANVLTF
>few|TRBJ2-5|TRBV30|.
TGTGCCTGGAGTAAAAACAGGGAGTTAGGGACCCAGTACTTC
CAWSKNRELGTQYF
>few|TRBJ2-1|TRBV4-3|TRBD2
TGCGCCAGCAGCCAGCAAATGCAGGGAGCGGGGGTCAATGAGCAGTTCTTC
CASSQQMQGAGVNEQFF
>.|TRBJ1-6|TRBV6-1|.
TGTGCCAGCAGTGACAGTCCAGATAATTCACCCCTCCACTTT
CASSDSPDNSPLHF
>few|TRBJ1-6|TRBV7-9|.
TGTGCCAGCAGCTTATACGTGGGGGGGCTCAATTCACCCCTCCACTTT
CASSLYVGGLNSPLHF
>.|TRBJ2-7|TRBV10-3|.
TGTGCCAGCGCGGCAGGGTGGAACTACGAGCAGTACTTC
CASAAGWNYEQYF
>once|TRBJ2-3|TRBV6-1|.
TGTGCCAGCATCAACCGCGGGGTCACAGATACGCAGTATTTT
CASINRGVTDTQYF
>.|TRBJ2-7|TRBV7-2|.
TGTGCCAGCGGCTTAGGGGGGCCGGGCGAGCAGTACTTC
CASGLGGPGEQYF
>.|TRBJ2-6|TRBV28|.
TGTGCCAGCTGGTACTCTGGGGCCAACGTCCTGACTTTC
CASWYSGANVLTF
>.|TRBJ1-6|TRBV30|TRBD1
TGTGCCTGGAGTGTGGACAGGGGAGGGAATTCACCCCTCCACTTT
CAWSVDRGGNSPLHF
>few|TRBJ2-5|TRBV30|TRBD2
TGTGCCTGGCAGACTAGCGGGGGCTTGGAGACCCAGTACTTC
CAWQTSGGLETQYF
>once|TRBJ1-2|TRBV6-5|.
TGTGCCAGCAGTTCTGACAGCTATGGCTACACCTTC
CASSSDSYGYTF
>few|TRBJ1-5|TRBV6-5|.
TGTGCCAGCACTCGAGGGTACCCGAATCAGCCCCAGCATTTT
CASTRGYPNQPQHF
>once|TRBJ2-3|TRBV7-2|TRBD2
TGTGCCAGCAGCTTTAGCGGGGCCCGCACAGATACGCAGTATTTT
CASSFSGARTDTQYF
>.|TRBJ2-7|TRBV30|.
TGTGCCTGGAGTGTATGGGGCGAGCAGTACTTC
CAWSVWGEQYF
>.|TRBJ2-7|TRBV15|.
TGTGCCACCAGCAGAGATATAGGGCTCTACGAGCAGTACTTC
CATSRDIGLYEQYF
>.|TRBJ1-2|TRBV5-6|.
TGTGCCAGCAGCCAAGACAGGTATCCCGGCTACACCTTC
CASSQDRYPGYTF
>few|TRBJ1-4|TRBV25-1|.
TGTGCCAGCGGGACCGAATGGGATGAAAAACTGTTTTTT
CASGTEWDEKLFF
>.|TRBJ2-1|TRBV30|.
TGTGCCTGGAGTGTACTCGGTTACAATGAGCAGTTCTTC
CAWSVLGYNEQFF
>few|TRBJ1-5|TRBV9|TRBD1
TGTGCCAGCAGCGTAGGGACAGGGATCCAGCCCCAGCATTTT
CASSVGTGIQPQHF
>.|TRBJ1-1|TRBV6-6|.
TGTGCCAGCAGCCCGCCGGGGGCCTCTGAAGCTTTCTTT
CASSPPGASEAFF
>few|TRBJ2-7|TRBV23-1|.
TGCGCCAGCAGTCACACCGGGACTCTTCCTCTTCCCTACGAGCAGTACTTC
CASSHTGTLPLPYEQYF
>.|TRBJ2-7|TRBV28|TRBD2
TGTGCCAGCAGTTTAAGACTAGCGGACTACGAGCAGTACTTC
CASSLRLADYEQYF
>.|TRBJ1-1|TRBV29-1|.
TGCAGCGTCCACAGGGTCGGGAACACTGAAGCTTTCTTT
CSVHRVGNTEAFF
>.|TRBJ2-3|TRBV7-2|.
TGTGCCAGCAGCTTAGCGCCGGGGTCTGGCACAGATACGCAGTATTTT
CASSLAPGSGTDTQYF
>.|TRBJ2-5|TRBV30|.
TGTGCCTGGAGTCAGGCCGGGAGATACGAGACCCAGTACTTC
CAWSQAGRYETQYF
>few|TRBJ1-1|TRBV6-5|TRBD1
TGTGCCAGCAGTGGGGGGGACAGCATGAACACTGAAGCTTTCTTT
CASSGGDSMNTEAFF
>many|TRBJ1-1|TRBV5-1|.
TGCGCCAGCAGCTCTGGACAGCTCGGCACTGAAGCTTTCTTT
CASSSGQLGTEAFF
>.|TRBJ2-3|TRBV30|TRBD2
TGTGCCTGGAGTCTATATATAGCGGGAGATGGGACAGATACGCAGTATTTT
CAWSLYIAGDGTDTQYF
>few|TRBJ2-7|TRBV4-3|.
TGCGCCAGCAGCCAAGACCGGCGCGAGAAGCAGTACTTC
CASSQDRREKQYF
>few|TRBJ2-3|TRBV5-1|TRBD2
TGCGCCAGCAGCTCCCAGACTAGCGGGGGCACAGATACGCAGTATTTT
CASSSQTSGGTDTQYF
>few|TRBJ2-2|TRBV28|TRBD2
TGTGCCAGCAGTTCCCGGACTAGCGGGACCCTCGGGGAGCTGTTTTTT
CASSSRTSGTLGELFF
>.|TRBJ2-2|TRBV23-1|TRBD1
TGCGCCAGCAGTCAAGCAGGGGGCAGCACCGGGGAGCTGTTTTTT
CASSQAGGSTGELFF